This TCR beta chain was sequenced during a study of blood T cell repertoires in COVID-19. Study in general: The samples span acute and convalescent COVID-19 from the United States, Italy and Spain. In each case, the material was cDNA or gDNA derived from T cells, B-cell-depleted T cells, or PBMCs.

The CDR3 has 13 residues. Germline trimming cut 7 bases from V and 3 bases from J; bases unmatched to any gene: 6. Germline V gene data show CDR1 as SGHAT and CDR2 as FQNNGV. In the original analysis: By means of reference gene primer amplification, nucleated cell counts were estimated. Only in-frame clones appear in the TCRdb table, and some are missing; sequencing was by immunoSEQ multiplex PCR. That table gives V, J and clone size, and the DNA gave D and trimming. This sample yields around 90,000 clones, of which approximately 80% are seen a single time; around 20% belongs to the top ten. The sample consisted of peripheral blood. The chain couples TRBV11-2 to TRBJ2-7, with 7 bases matching TRBD1. This clonotype was sampled from a human donor in a cohort sampled during active COVID-19. Written as DNA, the CDR3 is TGTGCCAGCACTGTGACAGGGAACTACGAGCAGTACTTC. Protein sequence: CASTVTGNYEQYF. Full variable domain (outside the CDR3, taken from reference TRBV11-2 and TRBJ2-7): EAGVAQSPRYKIIEKRQSVAFWCNPISGHATLYWYQQILGQGPKLLIQFQNNGVVDDSQLPKDRFSAERLKGVDSTLKIQPAKLEDSAVYLCASTVTGNYEQYFGPGTRLTVT.